These 25 T cell receptor delta chains came from one sample sequenced in a study of γδ T cells in repeated Plasmodium falciparum infection. TCRdb used CATT to re-call clones from the multiplex PCR reads. The table has about 89,000 delta-chain clones, roughly 1.4% seen once. Bulk repertoires came from Vgamma9/Vdelta2+ or Vdelta2-negative gammadelta T cells flow-sorted from PBMC. Sequences were obtained from gamma-delta T cells from blood. These receptors were collected from a pool of human donors (malaria-infected and uninfected, not separated).

As regards this clone: TCRdb records a much larger clone's protein for this DNA, with a difference at residue 6 that likely arises from a read error; the protein given is the translation of the DNA. CDR3 DNA sequence: TGTGCCTTAGGCCCAACCTTCCTTCTTTCTCTAGGTGGGGGATGCTCTACAGCACAACTCTTCTTT. Encoded protein: CALGPTFLLSLGGGCSTAQLFF. The chain joins TRDV3 to TRDJ2; D may be TRDD3 (8 bases). The J gene was not available in TCRdb and was assigned here by matching the DNA to germline segments. Per the germline V gene, CDR1 is TVYSNPD and CDR2 is GDNSRS (reference sequence). Trimming left V 3 bases short and J 5 bases short, with 40 bases between. This CDR3 is 22 amino acids long.

A few counts support this clone. TCRdb's protein, taken from a much larger clone, differs from this DNA's translation at residue 4, likely owing to a read error; the protein displayed comes from the DNA. The chain recombines TRDV2 with TRDJ1; D is undetermined. TCRdb carries no J gene annotation; the J gene was assigned here by matching the DNA with germline. Germline V gene data show CDR1 as GEAIGNYY and CDR2 as EKD. There are 16 residues in the CDR3. The CDR3 nucleotides read TGTGCCTGTGGCACCGGGGCGAACGAAGGAGCCGATAAACTCATCTTT. It translates to CACGTGANEGADKLIF.

Many counts were recorded for this clone. This sequence is one base from a far larger clone and is likely a read error. This same CDR3 is encoded by further DNA sequences in the sample. The rearrangement uses TRDV2 and TRDJ1; 7 bases fit TRDD3. Germline matching of the DNA provided the J gene here, since TCRdb leaves it blank. CDR3 length equals 17 residues. In germline, CDR1 is GEAIGNYY, CDR2 EKD. DNA of the CDR3: TGTGCCTGTGACACCGGTTTTGGGGGACCGTACACTGATAAACTCATCTTT. Translated, it gives CACDTGFGGPYTDKLIF.

This clone was recorded many times. This DNA's translation differs at residue 4 from TCRdb's protein, which comes from a much larger clone; a read error is likely, and the protein shown is translated from the DNA. This sequence joins TRDV2 and TRDJ3; 11 bases are a match to TRDD3. The J gene comes from matching the DNA to germline here; TCRdb lacks it. The CDR3 consists of 20 residues. Germline values: CDR1 GEAIGNYY, CDR2 EKD. V lost 5 bases to trimming and J lost 0 bases; unmatched junction nucleotides: 11. CDR3 in amino acids: CACGSSWGIQSSWDTRQMFF. As DNA, the CDR3 is TGTGCCTGTGGCTCCTCCTGGGGGATACAAAGCTCCTGGGACACCCGACAGATGTTTTTC.

Notes on this clone: TCRdb's protein, taken from a much larger clone, differs from this DNA's translation at residue 7, likely owing to a read error; the protein displayed comes from the DNA. The V and J genes are TRDV2 and TRDJ3, with 8 bases that match TRDD3. The J gene, absent from TCRdb, was called here by matching the DNA to germline. This CDR3 has 19 residues. From germline, CDR1 is GEAIGNYY and CDR2 EKD. Trimming at V came to 0 bases and at J to 4 bases, leaving 10 bases not matched to a gene. CDR3 sequence (DNA): TGTGCCTGTGACACCATACCGGGGGATAGGAGGTGGGACACCCGACAGATGTTTTTC. Translating it yields CACDTIPGDRRWDTRQMFF.

Regarding this clone: The TCRdb protein, from a much larger clone, departs from this DNA's translation at residue 16, likely by read error; the protein shown derives from the DNA. This sequence joins TRDV2 and TRDJ1; 13 bases agree with TRDD3. TCRdb leaves out the J gene; it was filled in here by matching the DNA to germline. Germline loops: CDR1 GEAIGNYY, CDR2 EKD. This CDR3 region has 19 residues. This chain's CDR3 is CACDTGGTGGYALPDRLIF. DNA for the CDR3: TGTGCCTGTGACACCGGGGGTACTGGGGGATACGCGTTACCCGATAGACTCATCTTT.

This clone was seen more than once but under ten times. This likely stems from a read error, as it lies one base from a far larger clone. Other DNA sequences of this sample code for an identical CDR3. This chain joins TRDV1 and TRDJ1, with D tentatively TRDD2 or TRDD3 (6 bases each). Here the J gene was assigned by germline matching of the DNA, as TCRdb has none. The CDR3 has 23 amino acids. Looked up from germline, CDR1 is TSWWSYY and CDR2 is QGS. CDR3 amino acids: CALGSPGSLPLFMGGSYTDKLIF. The CDR3 DNA is TGTGCTCTTGGGTCCCCGGGGAGCCTTCCCTTATTTATGGGGGGTTCGTACACCGACAAACTCATCTTT.

In the case of this clone: The protein TCRdb lists belongs to a much larger clone and differs from this DNA's translation at residue 9, which points to a read error; the protein shown is made from the DNA. The rearrangement joins TRDV3 to TRDJ1, with 8 bases fitting TRDD3. No J segment appears in TCRdb, so it was assigned here by matching the sequence to germline. The CDR3 length is 15 residues. J lost 7 bases, V lost 2 bases, and 15 bases had no gene match. The germline V gene encodes CDR1 TVYSNPD and CDR2 GDNSRS (reference sequence). CDR3 bases: TGTGCCTTTGGGGCACACTGGGGGGTACTGACTAAACTCATCTTT. This encodes CAFGAHWGVLTKLIF.

The table lists this clone with many counts. TCRdb lists the protein of a much larger clone for this DNA, which differs at residue 18, so this is likely a read error; the protein given here is translated from the DNA itself. The chain is built from TRDV1 and TRDJ1, with 7 bases matching TRDD3. The CDR3 length is 22 residues. Germline V gene data show CDR1 as TSWWSYY and CDR2 as QGS. The CDR3 DNA reads TGTGCTCTTGGGGAACGCGCCAACAGGTCCAACTGGGGCCGATGCTTCACCAATAAACTCATCTTT. It encodes CALGERANRSNWGRCFTNKLIF.

As regards this clone: TCRdb has a much larger clone's protein, which differs at residue 5 from the translation of this DNA, likely because of a read error; what is shown is the protein translated from the DNA. The chain carries TRDV2 and TRDJ2; 8 bases are a match to TRDD3. No J gene was available from TCRdb, and it was assigned here by a germline match of the DNA. The CDR3 spans 15 residues. The V gene end was trimmed by 3 bases and the J gene end by 0 bases; junction bases not matched to a gene: 2. Germline V gene lookup returns CDR1 GEAIGNYY and CDR2 EKD. The chain's CDR3 is CACDAGGALTAQLFF. The CDR3 DNA reads as TGTGCCTGTGACGCTGGGGGAGCTTTGACAGCACAACTCTTCTTT.

The table lists this clone with many counts. A read error likely explains why the TCRdb protein, taken from a much larger clone, differs from this DNA's translation at residue 4; the protein shown is translated from the DNA. The V and J genes are TRDV2 and TRDJ3, with 11 bases aligning to TRDD3. The CDR3 spans 17 residues. Germline V gives CDR1 GEAIGNYY, CDR2 EKD. V gave up 5 bases and J gave up 0 bases; unmatched junction bases: 2. This chain's CDR3 is CACGTGGYSWDTRQMFF. CDR3 DNA: TGTGCCTGTGGCACTGGGGGATACTCCTGGGACACCCGACAGATGTTTTTC.

There are a few counts of this clone. The protein TCRdb gives is from a much larger clone and does not agree with this DNA's translation at residue 3, likely a read error; the protein shown here comes from the DNA. The chain employs TRDV1 and TRDJ1; D may be TRDD3 (6 bases). CDR1 and CDR2 from the germline V gene are TSWWSYY and QGS. The CDR3 length is 21 residues. DNA of the CDR3: TGTGCTCCTGGGGAAAGCATTTGGGGTCACCCGGGGGGAGGCTACACCGATAAACTCATCTTT. As protein: CAPGESIWGHPGGGYTDKLIF.

As concerns this clone: A read error is the likely source, as a far larger clone sits one nucleotide away. Within the sample, other DNA sequences also encode this same CDR3. The chain joins TRDV2 to TRDJ1, with D perhaps given as TRDD2 or TRDD3 (6 bases each). No J segment appears in TCRdb, so it was assigned here by matching the sequence to germline. Germline values: CDR1 GEAIGNYY, CDR2 EKD. Between the trimmed V and J ends, which lost 3 bases and 0 bases, there was a span of 31 bases. The CDR3 is 21 residues long. CDR3 sequence reads: CACDLPSLPLGMGRYTDKLIF. CDR3 DNA: TGTGCCTGTGACCTCCCTTCCCTCCCCCTGGGGATGGGAAGGTACACCGATAAACTCATCTTT.

A remark on this clone: TCRdb has a much larger clone's protein, which differs at residue 12 from the translation of this DNA, likely because of a read error; what is shown is the protein translated from the DNA. The V and J genes are TRDV1 and TRDJ1; 9 nucleotides match TRDD3. This CDR3 comprises 14 residues. Germline V gives CDR1 TSWWSYY, CDR2 QGS. The CDR3 reads CALGEWGYADKPIF. CDR3 nucleotide sequence: TGTGCTCTTGGGGAATGGGGATACGCCGATAAACCCATCTTT.

This clone was seen a handful of times. A read error likely explains why the TCRdb protein, taken from a much larger clone, differs from this DNA's translation at residue 4; the protein shown is translated from the DNA. This rearrangement joins TRDV2 to TRDJ3; TRDD3 agrees at 11 bases. In the absence of a J gene in TCRdb, the DNA was matched to germline to assign it here. This CDR3 has 16 residues. CDR1 and CDR2 from the germline V gene are GEAIGNYY and EKD. J gave up 2 bases and V 5 bases, and 1 base lay outside the gene matches. Here the CDR3 reads CACALGDTWDTRQMFF. CDR3 DNA sequence: TGTGCCTGTGCACTGGGGGATACCTGGGACACCCGACAGATGTTTTTC.

As concerns this clone: A far larger clone is only one base removed, so a read error is likely. The sample has other DNA sequences that encode this CDR3 too. V gene TRDV1 combines with J gene TRDJ1; possible D gene TRDD3, 6 bases. V gave up 5 bases and J gave up 5 bases, with 21 bases separating them. Germline CDR1 reads TSWWSYY; CDR2 reads QGS. The CDR3 sequence is 16 residues long. DNA of the CDR3: TGTGCTCTTGGGAAGGGCCTCTTGCTGGGGAAGGATAAACTCATCTTT. It yields the protein CALGKGLLLGKDKLIF.

This clone was seen a handful of times. The amino acid sequence in TCRdb belongs to a much larger clone and departs from this DNA's translation at residue 14, likely a sequencing read error; the sequence shown is translated from the DNA. The V gene is listed as TRDV2; no J gene was called; the table's D call, TRDD3, was not checked against the DNA. The germline gives CDR1 GEAIGNYY, CDR2 EKD. The CDR3 loop spans 16 amino acids. The CDR3 nucleotides are TGTGCCTGTGACAGAGTACTGGGGGATATGACAGCACAACGCTTCTTT. Its translation is CACDRVLGDMTAQRFF.

This clone was seen more than once but under ten times. The chain employs TRDV1 and TRDJ3; 9 bases line up with TRDD3. TCRdb does not report a J gene; here it was assigned by matching the DNA to germline references. Per germline, CDR1 TSWWSYY and CDR2 QGS. This CDR3 has 25 amino acids. V was clipped by 0 bases and J by 0 bases; unmatched bases: 21. The DNA of the CDR3 is TGTGCTCTTGGGGAACTATCCGAATTCACTGGGGGACAAGCGAAGAGCTCCTGGGACACCCGACAGATGTTTTTC. Translated: CALGELSEFTGGQAKSSWDTRQMFF.

A word on this clone: The protein held in TCRdb is that of a much larger clone and does not match this DNA's translation at residue 11, likely because of a read error; the protein shown is translated from the DNA. CDR3 loop: CALGENLLSWGTRQMFF. The CDR3 DNA reads as TGTGCTCTTGGGGAAAACCTCCTCTCCTGGGGCACCCGACAGATGTTTTTC. The V and J genes are TRDV1 and TRDJ3; D may be TRDD3 (6 bases). Here the J gene came from matching the DNA to germline, since TCRdb omits it. Germline CDR1 is TSWWSYY and CDR2 is QGS. The CDR3 contains 17 residues.

This clone was counted only a few times. The TCRdb record carries a much larger clone's protein, which differs from this DNA's translation at residue 3; a read error is the likely cause, and the protein listed here is the DNA translation. The chain combines TRDV1 with TRDJ1; TRDD3 agrees at 12 bases. This CDR3 region has 20 residues. Germline loops: CDR1 TSWWSYY, CDR2 QGS. CDR3 in amino acids: CAFGDRRAGGYELYTDKLIF. Written as DNA, the CDR3 is TGTGCTTTTGGGGACCGGAGAGCTGGGGGATACGAGTTGTACACCGATAAACTCATCTTT.

This clone was found a few times. This DNA's translation differs at residue 3 from TCRdb's protein, which comes from a much larger clone; a read error is likely, and the protein shown is translated from the DNA. This chain uses TRDV2 with TRDJ1, with 7 nucleotides matching TRDD3. Assignment of the J gene here rests on matching the DNA to germline, because TCRdb gives none. Germline V gives CDR1 GEAIGNYY, CDR2 EKD. The CDR3 sequence is 15 residues long. Here the CDR3 DNA reads TGTGCCCGTGACACGCTGGGGGGGGGCACCGATAAACTCATCTTT. Protein product: CARDTLGGGTDKLIF.

This clone occurred a few times. The protein held in TCRdb is that of a much larger clone and does not match this DNA's translation at residue 9, likely because of a read error; the protein shown is translated from the DNA. The V and J genes are TRDV1 and TRDJ1, with D maybe TRDD3 (6 bases). The germline V gene encodes CDR1 TSWWSYY and CDR2 QGS. The CDR3 spans 16 residues. V gave up 2 bases and J gave up 5 bases, with 18 bases separating them. The CDR3 sequence is CALGEIFRFLGDKLIF. The CDR3 bases are TGTGCTCTTGGGGAAATCTTTCGTTTTCTGGGGGATAAACTCATCTTT.

This clone occurred many times. The protein TCRdb lists belongs to a much larger clone and differs from this DNA's translation at residue 6, which points to a read error; the protein shown is made from the DNA. CDR3 in DNA: TGTGCCTGTGACACCATAGGGGGATCTGCTTTGACAGCACAACTCTTCTTT. It is translated as CACDTIGGSALTAQLFF. J is TRDJ2 and V is TRDV2; 7 bases agree with TRDD3. TCRdb supplies no J gene; here it was assigned by aligning the nucleotide sequence to germline. This CDR3 comprises 17 residues. The J segment lost 0 bases and the V segment lost 0 bases, leaving 6 bases of the junction unmatched. Germline CDR1 and CDR2: GEAIGNYY and EKD.

A word on this clone: TCRdb's listed protein matches a much larger clone and diverges from this DNA's translation at residue 14, likely through a read error; the protein shown comes from the DNA. The J segment was not called; the V segment is TRDV2; the table's D call TRDD3 went unverified against the DNA. This CDR3 has 15 amino acids. The germline gives CDR1 GEAIGNYY, CDR2 EKD. The CDR3 loop reads CACDTLGGGTDKLTF. CDR3 DNA: TGTGCCTGTGACACGCTGGGGGGGGGCACCGATAAACTCACCTTT.

This clone occurred a few times. Given a far larger clone just one base away, this is likely a sequencing read error. Other DNA sequences in this sample translate to the same CDR3. The rearrangement joins TRDV2 to TRDJ1, with 12 bases lining up with TRDD3. The J gene was missing in TCRdb and was found by matching the end of the DNA to germline. The CDR3 loop spans 19 amino acids. Germline assignment: CDR1 GEAIGNYY and CDR2 EKD. The DNA for the CDR3 is TGTGCCTGTGACACCCGTACTGGGGGATACTCAACCTTCACCGACAAACTCATCTTT. It is translated as CACDTRTGGYSTFTDKLIF.